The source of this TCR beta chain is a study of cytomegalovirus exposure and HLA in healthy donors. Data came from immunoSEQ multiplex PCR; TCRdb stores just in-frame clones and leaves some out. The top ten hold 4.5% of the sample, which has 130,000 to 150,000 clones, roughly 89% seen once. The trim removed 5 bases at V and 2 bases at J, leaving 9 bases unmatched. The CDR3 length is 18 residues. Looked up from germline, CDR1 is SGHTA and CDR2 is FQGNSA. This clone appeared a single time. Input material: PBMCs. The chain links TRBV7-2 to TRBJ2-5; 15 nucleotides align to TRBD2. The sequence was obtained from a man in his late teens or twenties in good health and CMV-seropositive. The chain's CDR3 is CASSPRTSGGARQETQYF. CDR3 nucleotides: TGTGCCAGCAGCCCTCGGACTAGCGGGGGGGCTCGGCAAGAGACCCAGTACTTC.